Listed here are 17 T cell receptor beta chains from one sample, sequenced in a study of T cell clonality in common variable immunodeficiency. Method: immunoSEQ multiplex PCR; TCRdb's copy keeps in-frame clones and lacks some. This sample comprises over 30,000 clones, none seen once only. The specimen was peripheral blood mononuclear cells. Source of these receptors: a person aged 18 to 75 in good health.

This clone was observed at least ten times. The read is 3 residues too short to cover the CDR3 end, so that end is filled in from the germline J gene. The V gene is TRBV5-1, the J gene TRBJ2-5; 11 positions match TRBD2. After removal of 3 bases from V and 3 bases from J, the junction contained 1 base not matched to a gene. Germline V CDR1 and CDR2: SGHRS, YFSETQ. The CDR3 consists of 14 residues. The CDR3 reads CASSSGLAEETQYF. The sequenced CDR3 bases are TGCGCCAGCAGCTCGGGACTAGCGGAAGAGACC.

This clone has ten or more counts. The read is 3 residues too short to cover the CDR3 end, so that end is filled in from the germline J gene. The J gene is TRBJ1-2, the V gene TRBV5-1; D might be TRBD1 (6 bases). V shed 2 bases and J shed 6 bases, with 14 bases lying between them. Germline V CDR1 and CDR2: SGHRS, YFSETQ. The CDR3 loop spans 14 amino acids. CDR3 DNA (partial): TGCGCCAGCAGCTTTGCAGGGGCGGGGGATGGC. Its protein is CASSFAGAGDG. The whole CDR3 is CASSFAGAGDGYTF.

This clone appeared many times. The read ends 3 residues early relative to the CDR3; the germline J gene fills the gap. The genes are TRBV6-7 and TRBJ2-1; 9 bases agree with TRBD1. TRBV6-7 carries the ORF label, with uncertain function. Trimming at V came to 6 bases and at J to 7 bases, leaving 16 bases not matched to a gene. The CDR3 loop spans 17 amino acids. The covered CDR3 bases are TGTGCCAGCAGCGACCCTCGTCGAGGACAGGGGCGTAATGAG. It codes for CASSDPRRGQGRNE. The entire CDR3 protein is CASSDPRRGQGRNEQFF.

This clone was seen ten or more times. The read ends 3 residues early relative to the CDR3; the germline J gene fills the gap. This chain connects TRBV20-1 to TRBJ2-3; the D gene is possibly TRBD1 (5 bases). The CDR3 runs to 12 residues. Trimming cost V 5 bases and J 6 bases, with 12 bases left between them. Germline CDR1 reads DFQATT; CDR2 reads SNEGSKA (reference sequence). The chain's CDR3 is CSAEDKGDTQYF. Partial CDR3 DNA: TGCAGTGCTGAGGATAAGGGGGATACG.

With respect to this clone: The CDR3 goes on 3 residues after the read ends, and that part is filled in from the germline J gene. V and J are TRBV5-1 and TRBJ2-3; tentatively, D is TRBD2 (5 bases). Germline V gives CDR1 SGHRS, CDR2 YFSETQ. The CDR3 contains 14 residues. Trimming took 0 bases from V and 1 from J, leaving 6 bases between them. The CDR3 sequence is CASSLGLRTDTQYF. Incomplete CDR3 DNA: TGCGCCAGCAGCTTGGGACTACGCACAGATACG.

This clone was picked up many times. The read ends 3 residues early relative to the CDR3; the germline J gene fills the gap. This chain uses TRBV7-2 with TRBJ1-2; D perhaps matches TRBD1 (5 bases). This CDR3 spans 15 amino acids. The germline CDR1 and CDR2 sequences are SGHTA and FQGNSA. V was trimmed by 2 bases and J by 0 bases, leaving 10 bases between them. CDR3 amino acids: CASSLQGLSNYGYTF. The CDR3 DNA, read in part, is TGTGCCAGCAGCTTACAGGGACTTTCTAACTATGGC.

For this clone: The CDR3 end is not reached by the read, which stops 3 residues before it; the germline J gene fills it in. The J gene is TRBJ2-7, the V gene TRBV6-1; 9 nucleotides line up with TRBD2. The germline V gene has CDR1 MNHNS and CDR2 SASEGT. The junction had 3 bases not matched to a gene; V was cut back by 2 bases and J by 1 base. The CDR3 is made up of 15 amino acids. The sequenced part of the CDR3 DNA is TGTGCCAGCAGTGAACAGCGGGGGGCATCCTACGAG. Translating gives CASSEQRGASYE. The entire CDR3 protein is CASSEQRGASYEQYF.

This CDR3 is CASSPGVAGTYEQYF. Incomplete CDR3 DNA: TGTGCCAGCAGCCCCGGGGTAGCGGGAACCTACGAG. This rearrangement joins TRBV11-2 to TRBJ2-7, with 8 bases matching TRBD2. The missing CDR3 end, 3 residues past where the read stops, is filled in from the germline J gene. Germline V gives CDR1 SGHAT, CDR2 FQNNGV. Trimming cost V 5 bases and J 2 bases; bases outside gene matches: 8. This CDR3 is built from 15 residues.

This clone was seen many times. The read ends 3 residues early relative to the CDR3; the germline J gene fills the gap. This sequence joins TRBV5-1 and TRBJ2-1; 8 nucleotides align to TRBD2. The CDR3 spans 16 residues. The germline V gene encodes CDR1 SGHRS and CDR2 YFSETQ. Germline trimming cut 4 bases from V and 2 bases from J; bases unmatched to any gene: 8. The CDR3 sequence is CASSPSWGLAYNEQFF. Partial CDR3 DNA: TGCGCCAGCAGCCCTAGTTGGGGACTAGCCTACAATGAG.

This clone was seen at least ten times. The observed sequence ends 3 residues before the CDR3 terminus, with the missing tail filled in from the germline J gene. V gene TRBV15 combines with J gene TRBJ2-7; 8 nucleotides match TRBD1. The germline V gene has CDR1 LNHNV and CDR2 YYDKDF (reference sequence). This CDR3 spans 13 amino acids. V dropped 0 bases and J dropped 6; count of bases not matched to a gene: 1. Here the CDR3 reads CATSRDRGREQYF. CDR3 DNA (partial): TGTGCCACCAGCAGAGACAGGGGGCGCGAG.

This clone came up many times. The CDR3 end is not reached by the read, which stops 3 residues before it; the germline J gene fills it in. The gene calls are TRBV10-3 and TRBJ1-2; no definite D call. This CDR3 is 13 amino acids long. Germline values: CDR1 ENHRY, CDR2 SYGVKD. CDR3 DNA (partial): TGTGCCATCAGCCACCAGGCCCAGGCGGGC. Residues: CAISHQAQAG. The whole CDR3 sequence is CAISHQAQAGYTF.

In its sample, this clone was seen many times. Sequencing ends 3 residues short of the CDR3 end; the germline J gene provides the rest. The chain couples TRBV18 to TRBJ2-7; TRBD1 agrees at 8 bases. This CDR3 contains 15 residues. Germline trimming cut 3 bases from V and 6 bases from J; bases unmatched to any gene: 10. Germline V gene sequence: CDR1 KGHSH, CDR2 LQKENI. The sequenced CDR3 bases are TGTGCCAGCTCACCTTGGACAGGGAGCCCTCGCGAG. Its translation: CASSPWTGSPRE. The whole CDR3 sequence is CASSPWTGSPREQYF.

This clone showed up many times. The sequence runs out 3 residues before the end of the CDR3; the remainder is reconstructed from the germline J gene. The genes are TRBV19 and TRBJ2-7; the match to TRBD2 covers 10 bases. The V and J ends lost 5 bases and 1 base, in that order; junction bases with no gene match: 5. Germline loops: CDR1 LNHDA, CDR2 SQIVND (reference sequence). The CDR3 contains 15 residues. The DNA read from the CDR3 is TGTGCCAGTAGTGAGACTAGCGGGCCTTCCTACGAG. It specifies CASSETSGPSYE. The CDR3, in full, reads CASSETSGPSYEQYF. The full variable domain, its missing parts supplied by reference TRBV19 and TRBJ2-7, is DGGITQSPKYLFRKEGQNVTLSCEQNLNHDAMYWYRQDPGQGLRLIYYSQIVNDFQKGDIAEGYSVSREKKESFPLTVTSAQKNPTAFYLCASSETSGPSYEQYFGPGTRLTVT.

In regard to this clone: The CDR3 goes on 3 residues after the read ends, and that part is filled in from the germline J gene. The rearrangement uses TRBV5-1 and TRBJ2-7, with D possibly being TRBD1 (6 bases). The germline V and J ends were trimmed by 2 bases and 5 bases, with 14 bases remaining between them. CDR1 is SGHRS, CDR2 YFSETQ, per germline. CDR3 length: 14 amino acids. The CDR3 loop reads CASSFRQVTDEQYF. The DNA read from the CDR3 is TGCGCCAGCAGCTTCAGACAGGTTACTGACGAG.

This clone was detected many times. Read data end 3 residues before the CDR3 end; the end is taken from the germline J gene. The J gene is TRBJ2-1, the V gene TRBV15; 14 nucleotides line up with TRBD2. The CDR3 spans 17 residues. The V gene end was trimmed by 5 bases and the J gene end by 4 bases; junction bases not matched to a gene: 7. CDR1 LNHNV and CDR2 YYDKDF come from the germline V gene (reference sequence). CDR3 DNA (partial): TGTGCCACCAGCGGACTCGGACTAGCGGGGGGATACAATGAG. This translates into CATSGLGLAGGYNE. The entire CDR3 protein is CATSGLGLAGGYNEQFF.

Many counts were recorded for this clone. The CDR3 end is not reached by the read, which stops 3 residues before it; the germline J gene fills it in. The genes are TRBV11-2 and TRBJ1-3, with 7 bases aligning to TRBD1. Germline CDR1 SGHAT, CDR2 FQNNGV. V dropped 2 bases and J dropped 4; count of bases not matched to a gene: 5. The CDR3 length is 15 residues. The CDR3 bases that were read are TGTGCCAGCAGCTTAATACAGGGGAGCGGAAACACC. It encodes CASSLIQGSGNT. The full CDR3 reads CASSLIQGSGNTIYF. Combining the CDR3 with reference TRBV11-2 and TRBJ1-3 gives the whole variable domain EAGVAQSPRYKIIEKRQSVAFWCNPISGHATLYWYQQILGQGPKLLIQFQNNGVVDDSQLPKDRFSAERLKGVDSTLKIQPAKLEDSAVYLCASSLIQGSGNTIYFGEGSWLTVV.

This clone was seen repeatedly, ten times or more. With the read ending 3 residues before the CDR3 end, the germline J gene is used to fill in that end. V usage is TRBV28 and J usage is TRBJ1-1, with a possible D match to TRBD1 (6 bases). The CDR3 consists of 14 residues. Germline V gene data show CDR1 as MDHEN and CDR2 as SYDVKM. Trimming took 6 bases from V and 5 from J, leaving 16 bases between them. CDR3 sequence: CASSRRRTATEAFF. CDR3 DNA (partial): TGTGCCAGCAGCCGTAGAAGGACAGCTACTGAA. Full variable domain (outside the CDR3, taken from reference TRBV28 and TRBJ1-1): DVKVTQSSRYLVKRTGEKVFLECVQDMDHENMFWYRQDPGLGLRLIYFSYDVKMKEKGDIPEGYSVSREKKERFSLILESASTNQTSMYLCASSRRRTATEAFFGQGTRLTVV.